This T cell receptor beta chain was recovered during a study of OX40 agonist ivuxolimab in advanced cancers. For the wider study: Ivuxolimab was an agonistic, fully human IgG2 monoclonal antibody directed against OX40 (CD134), a costimulatory receptor. Of the approximately 50 dose-escalation patients, hepatocellular carcinoma was present in approximately 20, melanoma in approximately 15, renal cell carcinoma in 9 and head and neck cancer in 9. The paper describes the monotherapy dose-escalation part (N ≈ 52 patients) of the phase I trial of ivuxolimab. Prior anti-PD-1, anti-PD-L1 or anti-CTLA-4 therapy was permitted, and about two fifths of dose-escalation patients had received checkpoint inhibitors. The purpose of peripheral TCRbeta sequencing was to test whether ivuxolimab changed TCR sequence diversity and led to clonal T-cell expansion. Intravenous ivuxolimab was administered to patients every 2 weeks at six dose levels: 0.01, 0.1, 0.3, 1.5, 3 and 10 mg/kg. In the dose-escalation cohort, 65% to 85% of patients were male, and the mean age was roughly 56 years with a range of about 20 to 79. Three dose-escalation patients achieved partial responses, one with hepatocellular carcinoma and two with cutaneous melanoma. Study-wide conclusions, independent of this receptor: Which antigens the clonally expanded peripheral T cells were specific for was not determined. In partial responders in the 0.1-3.0 mg/kg groups, normalized peripheral clonal expansion was found to be among the lowest, especially among CD8+ T cells. At doses of 0.1 to 3.0 mg/kg, clonal expansion of both CD4+ and CD8+ blood T cells was observed from baseline to week 6. Low levels of normalized T-cell clonal expansion were also seen in some patients who did not respond. After ivuxolimab, CD8+ T cells had more expanded clones than CD4+ T cells on average.

The CDR3 covers 15 residues, taking in both the cysteine and the phenylalanine. Of all the DNA, just the CDR3 is kept, 45 bases in frame from base 1. V gives up 5 bases and J gives up 0 bases, and the segment between their germline ends measures 12 bases. As encoded in the germline V gene, CDR1 is SGHTA while CDR2 is FQGNSA. As regards this clone: It lacks a known antigen. Base-call qualities are not available, and no considerably larger clone is one nucleotide away.

Genomic DNA was isolated from the sorted cells so that the TCRbeta CDR3 region could be sequenced. The immunoSEQ Assay was used to sequence the TCRbeta CDR3 regions. The table comes from immuneACCESS by way of TCRdb, which keeps in-frame sequences with V and J called. Part of the clones is missing from these tables; in studies checked, under half for an unresolved V gene and the rest for unknown reasons. This sample lists around 76,000 clones; 70% to 90% were detected once. The ten most abundant clones make up approximately 0.57% of the sample. Patients with a history of autoimmune disease or receiving systemic immunosuppression were excluded from the trial. Peripheral blood for TCR sequencing was collected from all dose cohorts at baseline, on cycle 4 day 1, and on cycle 7 day 1. Samples were obtained from an open-label, multicenter, first-in-human phase I dose-escalation trial of ivuxolimab. Adults with locally advanced or metastatic melanoma, renal cell carcinoma, hepatocellular carcinoma or head and neck squamous cell carcinoma were enrolled in the trial. Before TCR sequencing, CD4+ T cells and CD8+ T cells from peripheral blood were sorted into separate populations.

The sequences come from CD4+ or CD8+ T cells sorted from blood, collected in a trial of the OX40 agonist ivuxolimab. The chain uses TRBV7-2 and TRBJ2-3, with TRBD2 as a weak D call on 6 bases. This sequence was found in an adult with an advanced solid tumor such as melanoma, head and neck, liver or kidney cancer. The CDR3 reads as follows: CASSRSSVSTDTQYF. The nucleotide sequence is given as TGTGCCAGCAGCCGATCTAGCGTTAGCACAGATACGCAGTATTTT.